The 20 T cell receptor beta chains reported below all come from one sample, sequenced in a study of cytomegalovirus exposure and HLA in healthy donors. 60 Vbeta and 13 Jbeta primers were used in PCR. Here immunoSEQ multiplex PCR was the method, and the copy in TCRdb shows in-frame clones only, minus some. The sample lists 150,000 or so clones, roughly 78% occurring once. The sample taken for sequencing was PBMCs. The receptors here all came from a man aged 35 to 55 in good health and CMV-seropositive.

This clone was picked up a small number of times. CDR3 residues: CASSQFQAANTGELFF. In nucleotides, the CDR3 is TGCGCCAGCAGCCAATTCCAGGCAGCGAACACCGGGGAGCTGTTTTTT. The rearrangement joins TRBV4-3 to TRBJ2-2; D is unclear. Trimming took off 2 bases at V and 0 bases at J, with 10 bases between the two ends. CDR1 is LGHNA, CDR2 YSLEER, per germline. CDR3 length: 16 residues.

The chain carries TRBV5-1 and TRBJ1-2; 12 bases align to TRBD1. V lost 3 bases to trimming and J lost 8 bases; unmatched junction nucleotides: 20. The germline gives CDR1 SGHRS, CDR2 YFSETQ. The CDR3 runs to 19 residues. The CDR3 reads CASSYSFRDRGPVARGYTF. The CDR3 bases are TGCGCCAGCAGCTACTCTTTCCGGGACAGGGGGCCTGTGGCGAGAGGCTACACCTTC. Looking up the rest from reference TRBV5-1 and TRBJ1-2 gives the full variable domain: KAGVTQTPRYLIKTRGQQVTLSCSPISGHRSVSWYQQTPGQGLQFLFEYFSETQRNKGNFPGRFSGRQFSNSRSEMNVSTLELGDSALYLCASSYSFRDRGPVARGYTFGSGTRLTVV.

The rearrangement links TRBV6-5 to TRBJ1-2; TRBD1 agrees at 7 bases. The V gene end was trimmed by 5 bases and the J gene end by 4 bases; junction bases not matched to a gene: 7. Germline-derived CDR1 and CDR2 are MNHEY and SVGAGI. The CDR3 sequence is 14 residues long. This CDR3 reads CASSPGQSIYGYTF. The CDR3 region has the DNA TGTGCCAGCAGTCCGGGACAGAGTATCTATGGCTACACCTTC.

This clone occurred a few times. This chain uses TRBV6-1 with TRBJ2-7, with a tentative D call TRBD1 (6 bases). In germline, CDR1 is MNHNS, CDR2 SASEGT. The CDR3 is 12 amino acids. The CDR3 protein is CASKGVFYEQYF. For the CDR3, the DNA is TGTGCATCCAAGGGGGTTTTTTACGAGCAGTACTTC.

This clone was detected a few times. The rearrangement links TRBV4-3 to TRBJ2-7; tentative D call: TRBD1 (6 bases). CDR3 length equals 15 residues. V lost 1 base to trimming and J lost 4 bases, with 14 bases between them. CDR1 and CDR2 (germline): LGHNA, YSLEER. The CDR3 sequence is CASSQGHRVGYEQYF. The CDR3 DNA is TGCGCCAGCAGCCAAGGGCACAGGGTAGGTTACGAGCAGTACTTC.

The table lists this clone with a few counts. The CDR3 coding sequence is TGTGCCAGCAGCGCCCAGGGCTATCAGCCCCAGCATTTT. As protein: CASSAQGYQPQHF. The chain combines TRBV5-4 with TRBJ1-5; D might be TRBD1 (5 bases). The CDR3 loop spans 13 amino acids. V gave up 4 bases and J gave up 5 bases, with 10 bases separating them. In germline, CDR1 is SGHNT, CDR2 YYREEE (reference sequence).

The gene calls are TRBV15 and TRBJ2-1; 14 nucleotides align to TRBD2. The CDR3 spans 18 residues. Trimming cost V 1 base and J 6 bases; bases outside gene matches: 8. Germline V gene sequence: CDR1 LNHNV, CDR2 YYDKDF (reference sequence). The CDR3 region is CATSRARPTSGRGNEQFF. The CDR3 region has the DNA TGTGCCACCAGCAGAGCCCGGCCGACTAGCGGGAGGGGCAATGAGCAGTTCTTC.

The rearrangement uses TRBV5-1 and TRBJ1-3, with a weak D call TRBD1 (5 bases). V lost 10 bases, J lost 3 bases, and 14 bases lay in between. The CDR3 covers 13 residues. CDR1 and CDR2 (germline): SGHRS, YFSETQ. The CDR3 reads CAGGPGVGNTIYF. CDR3 bases: TGCGCCGGCGGTCCGGGGGTTGGAAACACCATATATTTT.

The chain is built from TRBV30 and TRBJ2-2; the D gene is possibly TRBD2 (5 bases). The CDR3 covers 14 residues. Germline CDR1 is GTSNPN and CDR2 is SVGIG (reference sequence). The V gene lost 0 bases and the J gene lost 4 bases, with 9 bases spanning the gap. The chain's CDR3 is CAWSVLVGTGELFF. CDR3 DNA: TGTGCCTGGAGTGTACTAGTAGGCACCGGGGAGCTGTTTTTT.

This clone came up a few times. The chain recombines TRBV27 with TRBJ2-1, with 9 bases fitting TRBD2. V was pared by 2 bases and J by 12 bases, with 5 bases of the junction left unmatched. Germline CDR1 MNHEY, CDR2 SMNVEV (reference sequence). CDR3 length: 13 residues. CDR3 sequence reads: CASSLTSGPLQFF. The CDR3 region has the DNA TGTGCCAGCAGTTTAACTAGCGGGCCTCTGCAGTTCTTC.

The rearrangement uses TRBV19 and TRBJ2-2; the match to TRBD1 covers 8 bases. Germline lookup yields CDR1 LNHDA and CDR2 SQIVND (reference sequence). Trimming cost V 6 bases and J 1 base; bases outside gene matches: 4. This CDR3 is 15 amino acids long. In DNA form, the CDR3 reads TGTGCCAGTAGCGCCGGGACAGGGAACACCGGGGAGCTGTTTTTT. It encodes CASSAGTGNTGELFF.

The gene calls are TRBV5-1 and TRBJ2-6, with TRBD1 identical over 7 bases. Germline CDR1 is SGHRS and CDR2 is YFSETQ. The ends lost 0 bases at V and 13 bases at J; junction bases unmatched: 7. The CDR3 sequence is 14 residues long. The DNA of the CDR3 is TGCGCCAGCAGCTTGGTGTCCGGGACAGAGGTCCTGACTTTC. It translates to CASSLVSGTEVLTF. Filled out from reference TRBV5-1 and TRBJ2-6, the complete variable domain reads KAGVTQTPRYLIKTRGQQVTLSCSPISGHRSVSWYQQTPGQGLQFLFEYFSETQRNKGNFPGRFSGRQFSNSRSEMNVSTLELGDSALYLCASSLVSGTEVLTFGAGSRLTVL.

V and J are TRBV7-9 and TRBJ1-1, with 9 bases aligning to TRBD1. V was clipped by 6 bases and J by 7 bases; unmatched bases: 9. The CDR3 covers 14 residues. CDR1 and CDR2 from the germline V gene are SEHNR and FQNEAQ (reference sequence). Here the CDR3 DNA reads TGTGCCAGCAGAACTTATCCGGGACAGGGTGAAGCTTTCTTT. Protein sequence: CASRTYPGQGEAFF.

This clone was observed a single time. The chain joins TRBV4-1 to TRBJ1-1, with TRBD1 as a possible D gene (6 bases). The CDR3 consists of 13 residues. Germline CDR1 and CDR2: MGHRA and YSYEKL. V shed 4 bases and J shed 5 bases, with 11 bases lying between them. CDR3 amino acids: CASSLYRETEAFF. In DNA, the CDR3 is TGCGCCAGCAGCCTGTACAGGGAGACTGAAGCTTTCTTT.

Here the CDR3 reads CASSPLARNNEQFF. In DNA form, the CDR3 reads TGTGCCAGCTCACCATTGGCGCGGAACAATGAGCAGTTCTTC. The chain links TRBV18 to TRBJ2-1, with D uncertain. V lost 2 bases and J lost 5, with 10 bases in between. Germline lookup yields CDR1 KGHSH and CDR2 LQKENI. The CDR3 has 14 amino acids.

The rearrangement links TRBV14 to TRBJ2-7; D possibly corresponds to TRBD1 (6 bases). Germline CDR1 is SGHDN and CDR2 is FVKESK. V was trimmed by 3 bases and J by 0 bases, leaving 12 bases between them. This CDR3 has 15 residues. The CDR3 DNA follows: TGTGCCAGCAGCCACCTTGGACAGACCTCCTACGAGCAGTACTTC. It translates to CASSHLGQTSYEQYF.

The V gene is TRBV6-5, the J gene TRBJ1-2, with TRBD1 matching 8 bases. The CDR3 contains 13 residues. The germline CDR1 and CDR2 sequences are MNHEY and SVGAGI. Losses at the gene ends were 5 bases for V and 6 bases for J; bases not matched to a gene: 5. The CDR3 DNA reads as TGTGCCAGCAGTGGACAGGGCGGGAATGGCTACACCTTC. Its translation: CASSGQGGNGYTF.

V and J are TRBV6-5 and TRBJ2-5, with 7 bases matching TRBD1. With V trimmed by 6 bases and J by 5 bases, 12 bases remained unmatched. CDR1 is MNHEY and CDR2 is SVGAGI in the germline V gene. The CDR3 runs to 15 residues. CDR3 amino acids: CASSSSLTGHETQYF. CDR3 nucleotides: TGTGCCAGCAGCTCCAGCCTGACAGGGCACGAGACCCAGTACTTC.

The rearrangement links TRBV6-6 to TRBJ2-2, with 12 positions matching TRBD2. Germline CDR1 reads MNHNY; CDR2 reads SVGAGI (reference sequence). This CDR3 region has 15 residues. With V trimmed by 7 bases and J by 6 bases, 6 bases remained unmatched. The CDR3 reads CASTILAGGPGELFF. DNA of the CDR3: TGTGCCAGCACCATACTAGCGGGAGGTCCCGGGGAGCTGTTTTTT.

The V and J genes are TRBV19 and TRBJ2-3, with TRBD1 matching over 7 bases. The germline V gene has CDR1 LNHDA and CDR2 SQIVND (reference sequence). There are 15 residues in the CDR3. J lost 0 bases, V lost 6 bases, and 6 bases had no gene match. The CDR3 region has the DNA TGTGCCAGTAGCTATGACAGGGCTAGCACAGATACGCAGTATTTT. This codes for CASSYDRASTDTQYF.